Listed below are T cell receptor beta chains from one sample, sequenced in a study of shared clonotypes between healthy human individuals. Sequencing was performed with immunoSEQ multiplex PCR; in TCRdb, only in-frame clones are kept and a portion is missing. The sample holds under 2.5 million clones, 85% to 95% seen once. Sequencing input: naive CD4+ T cells from PBMCs. The receptors shown here come from a man between 18 and 35 years old in good health. Some clones in this sample may be carry-over from other donors' samples. Each CDR3 is given with its conserved first and last residue. A D gene is named only where the DNA matches it firmly. Clone size is given for some rows only: seen once, a few or many times, or a class if the clone is expanded.

abundance,j_gene,v_gene,d_gene,CDR3aa,CDR3nt
NA,TRBJ1-2,TRBV7-3,NA,CASSADGGLGYTF,TGTGCCAGCAGCGCCGACGGGGGCCTTGGCTACACCTTC
NA,TRBJ2-7,TRBV4-3,NA,CASSQEPMSYEQYF,TGCGCCAGCAGCCAAGAACCCATGAGCTACGAGCAGTACTTC
NA,TRBJ2-3,TRBV6-4,NA,CASSEASGTDTQYF,TGTGCCAGCAGTGAAGCTAGCGGCACAGATACGCAGTATTTT
NA,TRBJ1-1,TRBV7-9,TRBD1,CASSLATGQVAPEAFF,TGTGCCAGCAGCTTAGCCACCGGACAGGTTGCCCCTGAAGCTTTCTTT
NA,TRBJ1-3,TRBV5-6,NA,CASSLPGNSGNTIYF,TGTGCCAGCAGCTTGCCGGGAAACTCTGGAAACACCATATATTTT
NA,TRBJ2-1,TRBV11-3,NA,CASSLSSDNEQFF,TGTGCCAGCAGCTTATCTAGCGACAATGAGCAGTTCTTC
NA,TRBJ2-1,TRBV7-9,NA,CASSPRGVVGNEQFF,TGTGCCAGCAGCCCGAGGGGGGTGGTTGGGAATGAGCAGTTCTTC
few,TRBJ1-4,TRBV11-2,NA,CASSLWGRDNEKLFF,TGTGCCAGCAGCCTTTGGGGCAGGGACAATGAAAAACTGTTTTTT
NA,TRBJ2-7,TRBV2,NA,CASSETMANYEQYF,TGTGCCAGCAGTGAAACTATGGCTAACTACGAGCAGTACTTC
NA,TRBJ2-3,TRBV28,TRBD2,CASSPRLAGGPQYYVTDTQYF,TGTGCCAGCAGTCCCAGGCTAGCGGGAGGACCACAATACTACGTCACAGATACGCAGTATTTT
NA,TRBJ2-5,TRBV28,TRBD1,CASSADRGKETQYF,TGTGCCAGCAGTGCGGACAGGGGGAAAGAGACCCAGTACTTC
NA,TRBJ2-7,TRBV19,TRBD2,CASSPIAGLSYEQYF,TGTGCCAGTAGCCCAATAGCGGGACTCTCCTACGAGCAGTACTTC
NA,TRBJ2-7,TRBV5-4,TRBD1,CASSPQGQGPLDEQYF,TGTGCCAGCAGCCCCCAAGGACAGGGGCCCCTTGACGAGCAGTACTTC
NA,TRBJ2-7,TRBV4-2,TRBD1,CASSQDGRQGNEQYF,TGTGCCAGCAGCCAAGATGGGAGACAGGGAAACGAGCAGTACTTC
NA,TRBJ2-1,TRBV14,NA,CASSRGRIEPYNEQFF,TGTGCCAGCAGCCGAGGTCGGATAGAACCGTACAATGAGCAGTTCTTC
NA,TRBJ2-7,TRBV27,NA,CASSLAGESYEQYF,TGTGCCAGCAGTTTAGCAGGGGAATCCTACGAGCAGTACTTC
once,TRBJ2-5,TRBV28,TRBD2,CASNTPGLATETQYF,TGTGCCAGCAATACTCCGGGACTAGCAACCGAGACCCAGTACTTC
NA,TRBJ2-5,TRBV5-4,TRBD2,CASSPGGAGGETQYF,TGTGCCAGCAGCCCCGGGGGGGCGGGAGGAGAGACCCAGTACTTC
NA,TRBJ1-5,TRBV28,TRBD1,CASSLRQGGNNQPQHF,TGTGCCAGCAGTTTACGGCAGGGGGGAAACAATCAGCCCCAGCATTTT
NA,TRBJ2-1,TRBV11-2,TRBD1,CASSYGTGLYNEQFF,TGTGCCAGCAGCTATGGGACAGGGCTGTACAATGAGCAGTTCTTC
NA,TRBJ2-2,TRBV5-1,TRBD1,CASSLLGTGTGELFF,TGCGCCAGCAGCTTATTGGGGACAGGCACCGGGGAGCTGTTTTTT
NA,TRBJ2-3,TRBV4-3,TRBD1,CASSQTPERQGRTDTQYF,TGCGCCAGCAGCCAAACACCGGAAAGACAGGGGCGCACAGATACGCAGTATTTT
NA,TRBJ2-1,TRBV10-3,NA,CAIGASTGEQFF,TGTGCCATCGGGGCCAGCACGGGTGAGCAGTTCTTC
NA,TRBJ1-1,TRBV18,TRBD1,CASSQGQGVTTEAFF,TGTGCCAGCTCACAGGGACAGGGGGTGACCACTGAAGCTTTCTTT
NA,TRBJ1-1,TRBV18,NA,CASSPPGVNTEAFF,TGTGCCAGCTCACCACCGGGGGTGAACACTGAAGCTTTCTTT
NA,TRBJ1-1,TRBV21-1,NA,CASSKGTDMNTEAFF,TGTGCCAGCAGCAAAGGGACGGATATGAACACTGAAGCTTTCTTT
NA,TRBJ2-2,TRBV2,TRBD1,CASTGTGGRTKTGELFF,TGTGCCAGTACCGGGACAGGGGGCCGGACGAAAACCGGGGAGCTGTTTTTT
NA,TRBJ1-2,TRBV28,NA,CASYGTPYGYTF,TGTGCCAGTTATGGTACTCCCTATGGCTACACCTTC
NA,TRBJ1-5,TRBV7-9,NA,CASSLDGGKVQPQHF,TGTGCCAGCAGCTTAGACGGAGGAAAAGTGCAGCCCCAGCATTTT
NA,TRBJ2-7,TRBV28,NA,CASNPQGLEMREQYF,TGTGCCAGCAACCCCCAGGGGCTTGAAATGCGGGAGCAGTACTTC
NA,TRBJ1-3,TRBV19,NA,CASSPDAGGNTIYF,TGTGCCAGTAGCCCCGATGCGGGTGGAAACACCATATATTTT
NA,TRBJ1-1,TRBV28,NA,CASSLISATPNTEAFF,TGTGCCAGCAGTCTTATATCAGCTACGCCTAACACTGAAGCTTTCTTT
once,TRBJ2-7,TRBV28,TRBD2,CASSSPRSGRAGYEQYF,TGTGCCAGCAGTTCCCCCCGGAGCGGGAGGGCCGGGTACGAGCAGTACTTC
NA,TRBJ2-1,TRBV7-9,NA,CASSGGGQFF,TGTGCCAGCAGCGGGGGAGGGCAGTTCTTC
NA,TRBJ2-1,TRBV7-9,TRBD1,CASSFGQGPYNEQFF,TGTGCCAGCAGCTTTGGACAGGGCCCCTACAATGAGCAGTTCTTC
NA,TRBJ2-7,TRBV28,TRBD2,CASSSSGSMIYEQYF,TGTGCCAGCAGTTCTAGCGGGAGCATGATCTACGAGCAGTACTTC
NA,TRBJ2-2,TRBV2,NA,CASRTNTGELFF,TGTGCCAGCAGGACGAACACCGGGGAGCTGTTTTTT
NA,TRBJ2-1,TRBV9,NA,CASSVASTRVYEQFF,TGTGCCAGCAGCGTAGCATCTACGCGGGTCTATGAGCAGTTCTTC
once,TRBJ2-5,TRBV5-4,TRBD1,CASSQRQGAGETQYF,TGTGCCAGCAGCCAACGACAGGGGGCGGGAGAGACCCAGTACTTC
NA,TRBJ1-2,TRBV7-9,TRBD1,CASSPIQGRGGYTF,TGTGCCAGCAGCCCGATACAGGGGAGAGGTGGCTACACCTTC
NA,TRBJ2-3,TRBV27,TRBD1,CASTELGAGGATDTQYF,TGTGCCAGCACTGAACTGGGGGCAGGGGGCGCAACAGATACGCAGTATTTT
few,TRBJ1-1,TRBV2,NA,CASREVGTEAFF,TGTGCCAGCAGGGAGGTAGGGACTGAAGCTTTCTTT
NA,TRBJ1-1,TRBV6-1,NA,CASSDIWGGAEAFF,TGTGCCAGCAGTGATATATGGGGGGGGGCTGAAGCTTTCTTT
NA,TRBJ2-1,TRBV9,TRBD1,CASSPLVRTGGDEQFF,TGTGCCAGCAGCCCCCTTGTCCGGACAGGTGGTGATGAGCAGTTCTTC